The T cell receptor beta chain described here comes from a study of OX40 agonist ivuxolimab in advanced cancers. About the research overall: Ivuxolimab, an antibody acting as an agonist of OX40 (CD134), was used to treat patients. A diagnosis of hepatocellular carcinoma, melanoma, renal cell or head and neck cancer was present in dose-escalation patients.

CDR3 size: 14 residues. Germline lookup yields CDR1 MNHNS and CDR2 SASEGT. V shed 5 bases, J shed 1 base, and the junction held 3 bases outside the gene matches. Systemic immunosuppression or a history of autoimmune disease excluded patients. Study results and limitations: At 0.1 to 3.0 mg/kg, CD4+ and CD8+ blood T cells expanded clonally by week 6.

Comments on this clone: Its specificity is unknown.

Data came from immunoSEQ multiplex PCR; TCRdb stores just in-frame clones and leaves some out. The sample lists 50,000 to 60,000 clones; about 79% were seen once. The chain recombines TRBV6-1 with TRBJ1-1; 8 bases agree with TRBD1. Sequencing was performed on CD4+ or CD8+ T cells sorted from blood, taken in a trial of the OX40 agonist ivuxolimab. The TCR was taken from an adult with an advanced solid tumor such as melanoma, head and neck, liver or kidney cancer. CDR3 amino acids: CASSSQGENTEAFF. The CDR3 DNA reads TGTGCCAGCAGTTCACAGGGGGAGAACACTGAAGCTTTCTTT.